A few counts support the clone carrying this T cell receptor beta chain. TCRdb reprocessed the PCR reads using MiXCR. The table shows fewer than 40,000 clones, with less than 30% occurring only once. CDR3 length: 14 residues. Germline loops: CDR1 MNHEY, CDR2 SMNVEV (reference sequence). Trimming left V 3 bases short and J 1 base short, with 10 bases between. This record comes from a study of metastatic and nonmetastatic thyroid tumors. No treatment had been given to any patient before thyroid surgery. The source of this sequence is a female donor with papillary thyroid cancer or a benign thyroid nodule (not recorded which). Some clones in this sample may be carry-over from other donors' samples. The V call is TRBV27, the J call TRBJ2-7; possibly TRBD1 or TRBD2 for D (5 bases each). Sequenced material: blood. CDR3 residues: CASSFTGGSYEQYF. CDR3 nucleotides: TGTGCCAGCAGTTTCACAGGAGGATCCTACGAGCAGTACTTC.